A selection of T cell receptor beta chains follows, all from one sample in a study of CD8 T cells in ankylosing spondylitis. TCRdb used MiXCR to reprocess the 5' RACE reads, holding one entry per CDR3 protein. The sample has about 320,000 distinct CDR3 sequences, around 10% seen once. Sequencing was performed on blood, either unsorted or a sorted T cell fraction (not recorded which). Receptors were obtained from a female donor with ankylosing spondylitis or in good health (not recorded which). CDR3s include the opening cysteine and the closing phenylalanine or tryptophan. A D gene is named only where the DNA matches it firmly. Clone size is given for some rows only: seen once, a few or many times, or a class if the clone is expanded.

CDR3 protein: CASRGVDTGGAFF
CDR3 DNA: TGTGCCAGCAGAGGGGTGGACACCGGGGGAGCTTTCTTT
J gene: TRBJ1-1
V gene: TRBV12-3/TRBV12-4
clone size: once
D gene: .

CDR3 protein: CSPKPGQGMNTEAFF
CDR3 DNA: TGCAGCCCGAAGCCCGGACAGGGAATGAACACTGAAGCTTTCTTT
J gene: TRBJ1-1
V gene: TRBV20-1
clone size: .
D gene: TRBD1

CDR3 protein: CSARDGGLTYEQYF
CDR3 DNA: TGCAGTGCTAGAGATGGGGGACTTACATACGAGCAGTACTTC
J gene: TRBJ2-7
V gene: TRBV20-1
clone size: many
D gene: .

CDR3 protein: CASSLVSGASDTQYF
CDR3 DNA: TGTGCCAGCAGCTTAGTTAGCGGGGCTTCAGATACGCAGTATTTT
J gene: TRBJ2-3
V gene: TRBV7-2
clone size: few
D gene: TRBD2

CDR3 protein: CAISEGHEQFF
CDR3 DNA: TGTGCCATCAGTGAGGGTCACGAGCAGTTCTTC
J gene: TRBJ2-1
V gene: TRBV10-3
clone size: few
D gene: .

CDR3 protein: CASSETGGGRTIYF
CDR3 DNA: TGTGCCAGCAGCGAGACCGGGGGAGGACGCACCATATATTTT
J gene: TRBJ1-3
V gene: TRBV7-2
clone size: .
D gene: .

CDR3 protein: CASAKRTVDTEAFF
CDR3 DNA: TGTGCCAGCGCCAAAAGGACAGTGGACACTGAAGCTTTCTTT
J gene: TRBJ1-1
V gene: TRBV5-5
clone size: few
D gene: .

CDR3 protein: CASSSETQYF
CDR3 DNA: TGTGCCAGCAGTTCGGAGACCCAGTACTTC
J gene: TRBJ2-5
V gene: TRBV28
clone size: many
D gene: .

CDR3 protein: CSATSGGTGNQPQHF
CDR3 DNA: TGCAGTGCAACGTCGGGGGGCACTGGCAATCAGCCCCAGCATTTT
J gene: TRBJ1-5
V gene: TRBV20-1
clone size: many
D gene: .

CDR3 protein: CATSDKGSYGYTF
CDR3 DNA: TGTGCCACCAGTGATAAGGGGTCCTATGGCTACACCTTC
J gene: TRBJ1-2
V gene: TRBV24-1
clone size: many
D gene: .

CDR3 protein: CASSMARYTGELFF
CDR3 DNA: TGTGCCAGTAGTATGGCCAGATACACCGGGGAGCTGTTTTTT
J gene: TRBJ2-2
V gene: TRBV19
clone size: few
D gene: .

CDR3 protein: CSAIRTGPDTQYF
CDR3 DNA: TGCAGTGCTATCCGGACAGGGCCAGATACGCAGTATTTT
J gene: TRBJ2-3
V gene: TRBV20-1
clone size: many
D gene: TRBD1

CDR3 protein: CSVGLGRDQPQHF
CDR3 DNA: TGCAGCGTTGGTCTGGGTAGGGATCAGCCCCAGCATTTT
J gene: TRBJ1-5
V gene: TRBV29-1
clone size: few
D gene: .

CDR3 protein: CASTWPGGTGELFF
CDR3 DNA: TGTGCCAGCACTTGGCCCGGGGGCACCGGGGAGCTGTTTTTT
J gene: TRBJ2-2
V gene: TRBV6-7
clone size: many
D gene: .

CDR3 protein: CASTGTSLNEQYF
CDR3 DNA: TGTGCCAGCACCGGGACTAGTCTGAACGAGCAGTACTTC
J gene: TRBJ2-7
V gene: TRBV6-1
clone size: many
D gene: TRBD2

CDR3 protein: CASSLARGGMNTGELFF
CDR3 DNA: TGCGCCAGCAGCTTGGCCCGCGGGGGGATGAACACCGGGGAGCTGTTTTTT
J gene: TRBJ2-2
V gene: TRBV5-1
clone size: many
D gene: TRBD2

CDR3 protein: CASSPSSRTKPYEQYF
CDR3 DNA: TGTGCCAGCTCACCATCGTCCCGGACAAAACCCTACGAGCAGTACTTC
J gene: TRBJ2-7
V gene: TRBV18
clone size: few
D gene: .

CDR3 protein: CAILRGDTQYF
CDR3 DNA: TGTGCCATCCTGCGAGGAGATACGCAGTATTTT
J gene: TRBJ2-3
V gene: TRBV27
clone size: many
D gene: .

CDR3 protein: CASLWRPANYGYTF
CDR3 DNA: TGTGCCAGCCTATGGAGGCCAGCTAACTATGGCTACACCTTC
J gene: TRBJ1-2
V gene: TRBV28
clone size: few
D gene: .

CDR3 protein: CASSWRQVNTEAFF
CDR3 DNA: TGTGCCAGCAGCTGGCGACAGGTGAACACTGAAGCTTTCTTT
J gene: TRBJ1-1
V gene: TRBV11-2
clone size: many
D gene: .

CDR3 protein: CASSVAGGFTDTQYF
CDR3 DNA: TGTGCCAGCAGCGTAGCAGGGGGTTTCACAGATACGCAGTATTTT
J gene: TRBJ2-3
V gene: TRBV9
clone size: many
D gene: TRBD1

CDR3 protein: CASMGGGRRYNEQFF
CDR3 DNA: TGTGCCAGCATGGGTGGGGGCCGGCGGTACAATGAGCAGTTCTTC
J gene: TRBJ2-1
V gene: TRBV7-2
clone size: few
D gene: .

CDR3 protein: CASSQPMRTGGFTDYTF
CDR3 DNA: TGCGCCAGCAGCCAACCCATGAGGACAGGGGGCTTCACGGACTACACCTTC
J gene: TRBJ1-2
V gene: TRBV4-1
clone size: few
D gene: TRBD1

CDR3 protein: CASSHLAGDDQETQYF
CDR3 DNA: TGCGCCAGCAGCCACTTAGCGGGGGACGACCAAGAGACCCAGTACTTC
J gene: TRBJ2-5
V gene: TRBV5-1
clone size: few
D gene: TRBD2

CDR3 protein: CASSSDTMNTEAFF
CDR3 DNA: TGCGCCAGCAGCTCCGACACTATGAACACTGAAGCTTTCTTT
J gene: TRBJ1-1
V gene: TRBV5-1
clone size: many
D gene: .

CDR3 protein: CSVVGGETYEQYF
CDR3 DNA: TGCAGCGTCGTAGGAGGGGAGACCTACGAGCAGTACTTC
J gene: TRBJ2-7
V gene: TRBV29-1
clone size: few
D gene: .

CDR3 protein: CASSLPDSPPTSAFF
CDR3 DNA: TGTGCCAGCAGCTTGCCGGACAGTCCACCCACGTCTGCTTTCTTT
J gene: TRBJ1-1
V gene: TRBV5-4
clone size: many
D gene: .

CDR3 protein: CASSLQGGAETQYF
CDR3 DNA: TGTGCCAGCAGCCTGCAAGGGGGCGCCGAGACCCAGTACTTC
J gene: TRBJ2-5
V gene: TRBV4-2
clone size: .
D gene: TRBD1

CDR3 protein: CSATTVRPMNTEAFF
CDR3 DNA: TGCAGTGCTACAACAGTTAGGCCCATGAACACTGAAGCTTTCTTT
J gene: TRBJ1-1
V gene: TRBV20-1
clone size: .
D gene: .

CDR3 protein: CSGVGPTDTQYF
CDR3 DNA: TGCAGTGGGGTAGGGCCCACAGATACGCAGTATTTT
J gene: TRBJ2-3
V gene: TRBV20-1
clone size: many
D gene: .

CDR3 protein: CASSRTGGVYEQYF
CDR3 DNA: TGTGCCAGCTCCCGAACAGGCGGGGTATACGAGCAGTACTTC
J gene: TRBJ2-7
V gene: TRBV18
clone size: many
D gene: .

CDR3 protein: CASTGGTDTQYF
CDR3 DNA: TGTGCCAGCACGGGGGGCACAGATACGCAGTATTTT
J gene: TRBJ2-3
V gene: TRBV7-2
clone size: few
D gene: .

CDR3 protein: CASSLGGTSGYYNEQFF
CDR3 DNA: TGCGCCAGCAGCCTAGGAGGGACTAGCGGGTACTACAATGAGCAGTTCTTC
J gene: TRBJ2-1
V gene: TRBV5-1
clone size: many
D gene: TRBD2

CDR3 protein: CASSEWIEAFF
CDR3 DNA: TGTGCCAGCAGTGAATGGATAGAAGCTTTCTTT
J gene: TRBJ1-1
V gene: TRBV12-3/TRBV12-4
clone size: many
D gene: .

CDR3 protein: CASSTLTTDTQYF
CDR3 DNA: TGTGCCAGCAGCACCCTGACCACAGATACGCAGTATTTT
J gene: TRBJ2-3
V gene: TRBV11-2
clone size: many
D gene: .

CDR3 protein: CSARDARTNYGYTF
CDR3 DNA: TGCAGTGCTAGAGATGCCCGGACCAACTATGGCTACACCTTC
J gene: TRBJ1-2
V gene: TRBV20-1
clone size: .
D gene: .

CDR3 protein: CAWNRDSSYEQYF
CDR3 DNA: TGTGCCTGGAACCGGGACAGCTCCTACGAGCAGTACTTC
J gene: TRBJ2-7
V gene: TRBV30
clone size: .
D gene: TRBD1

CDR3 protein: CASHLTRGAGELFF
CDR3 DNA: TGTGCCAGCCACCTTACTCGGGGGGCCGGGGAGCTGTTTTTT
J gene: TRBJ2-2
V gene: TRBV6-5
clone size: many
D gene: TRBD2

CDR3 protein: CASSREGGNTQYF
CDR3 DNA: TGTGCCAGCAGTCGGGAGGGCGGAAATACGCAGTATTTT
J gene: TRBJ2-3
V gene: TRBV7-2
clone size: .
D gene: TRBD2

CDR3 protein: CASSFRADGGNEQFF
CDR3 DNA: TGCGCCAGCAGCTTTAGGGCGGATGGGGGCAATGAGCAGTTCTTC
J gene: TRBJ2-1
V gene: TRBV5-1
clone size: few
D gene: .

CDR3 protein: CASSPAGTSSSKLFF
CDR3 DNA: TGTGCCAGCTCACCTGCCGGGACTTCGTCTTCTAAACTGTTTTTT
J gene: TRBJ1-4
V gene: TRBV18
clone size: .
D gene: .

CDR3 protein: CASSPPRAGDTQYF
CDR3 DNA: TGTGCCAGCAGTCCTCCGAGGGCCGGGGATACGCAGTATTTT
J gene: TRBJ2-3
V gene: TRBV28
clone size: few
D gene: .

CDR3 protein: CASSDGTGTYF
CDR3 DNA: TGTGCCAGCAGTGACGGTACAGGGACGTACTTC
J gene: TRBJ2-7
V gene: TRBV6-4
clone size: many
D gene: .

CDR3 protein: CASSLGAGIPYEQYF
CDR3 DNA: TGTGCCAGCAGCTTGGGGGCAGGGATTCCCTACGAGCAGTACTTC
J gene: TRBJ2-7
V gene: TRBV5-6
clone size: many
D gene: .

CDR3 protein: CSATGLAGGSQPQHF
CDR3 DNA: TGCAGTGCTACTGGGTTGGCAGGAGGGAGTCAGCCCCAGCATTTT
J gene: TRBJ1-5
V gene: TRBV20-1
clone size: many
D gene: .

CDR3 protein: CASSARLSSYNEQFF
CDR3 DNA: TGCGCCAGCAGCGCCCGGTTAAGCTCCTACAATGAGCAGTTCTTC
J gene: TRBJ2-1
V gene: TRBV5-1
clone size: .
D gene: .

CDR3 protein: CASSLGTSGRAGGGEQFF
CDR3 DNA: TGCGCCAGCAGCTTGGGGACTAGCGGGAGGGCCGGAGGTGGTGAGCAGTTCTTC
J gene: TRBJ2-1
V gene: TRBV5-1
clone size: many
D gene: TRBD2

CDR3 protein: CASSLGSANTEAFF
CDR3 DNA: TGTGCCAGCAGCTTGGGATCCGCGAACACTGAAGCTTTCTTT
J gene: TRBJ1-1
V gene: TRBV7-9
clone size: many
D gene: .

CDR3 protein: CSPGQGNTEAFF
CDR3 DNA: TGCAGCCCGGGACAGGGTAATACTGAAGCTTTCTTT
J gene: TRBJ1-1
V gene: TRBV20-1
clone size: many
D gene: TRBD1

CDR3 protein: CASSTPLGEQFF
CDR3 DNA: TGTGCCAGCAGTACCCCCCTGGGGGAGCAGTTCTTC
J gene: TRBJ2-1
V gene: TRBV6-2/TRBV6-3
clone size: .
D gene: .

CDR3 protein: CASSPRDLGTDTQYF
CDR3 DNA: TGTGCCAGCAGTCCTCGGGACTTAGGCACAGATACGCAGTATTTT
J gene: TRBJ2-3
V gene: TRBV27
clone size: .
D gene: .

CDR3 protein: CASSLRQAFDLSGGDDTQYF
CDR3 DNA: TGTGCCAGCAGTTTACGACAGGCCTTTGACCTTAGCGGGGGGGATGATACGCAGTATTTT
J gene: TRBJ2-3
V gene: TRBV27
clone size: .
D gene: TRBD2

CDR3 protein: CASNMQGGYGYTF
CDR3 DNA: TGTGCCAGCAATATGCAGGGCGGCTATGGCTACACCTTC
J gene: TRBJ1-2
V gene: TRBV6-1
clone size: .
D gene: .

CDR3 protein: CASSVTAGGTDTQYF
CDR3 DNA: TGTGCCAGCAGCGTAACAGCGGGGGGTACAGATACGCAGTATTTT
J gene: TRBJ2-3
V gene: TRBV9
clone size: many
D gene: TRBD2

CDR3 protein: CSARESGRTQETQYF
CDR3 DNA: TGCAGTGCTAGAGAGTCCGGGCGGACACAAGAGACCCAGTACTTC
J gene: TRBJ2-5
V gene: TRBV20-1
clone size: many
D gene: .

CDR3 protein: CASSPPLIAGELFF
CDR3 DNA: TGTGCCAGCTCACCTCCACTTATTGCCGGGGAGCTGTTTTTT
J gene: TRBJ2-2
V gene: TRBV18
clone size: few
D gene: .

CDR3 protein: CASSPSGAGGRQYF
CDR3 DNA: TGTGCCAGCAGCCCCTCGGGAGCGGGGGGTCGCCAGTATTTT
J gene: TRBJ2-3
V gene: TRBV11-3
clone size: .
D gene: TRBD2

CDR3 protein: CSAERTGSRGELFF
CDR3 DNA: TGCAGTGCTGAGAGGACGGGATCCAGGGGGGAGCTGTTTTTT
J gene: TRBJ2-2
V gene: TRBV20-1
clone size: .
D gene: .

CDR3 protein: CASSSGPGQNYGCTF
CDR3 DNA: TGTGCCAGCAGTTCTGGACCGGGACAGAACTATGGCTGCACCTTC
J gene: TRBJ1-2
V gene: TRBV6-5
clone size: .
D gene: TRBD1

CDR3 protein: CASSYYRGTYEQYF
CDR3 DNA: TGTGCCAGCAGCTACTACAGGGGCACCTACGAGCAGTACTTC
J gene: TRBJ2-7
V gene: TRBV5-6
clone size: many
D gene: TRBD1